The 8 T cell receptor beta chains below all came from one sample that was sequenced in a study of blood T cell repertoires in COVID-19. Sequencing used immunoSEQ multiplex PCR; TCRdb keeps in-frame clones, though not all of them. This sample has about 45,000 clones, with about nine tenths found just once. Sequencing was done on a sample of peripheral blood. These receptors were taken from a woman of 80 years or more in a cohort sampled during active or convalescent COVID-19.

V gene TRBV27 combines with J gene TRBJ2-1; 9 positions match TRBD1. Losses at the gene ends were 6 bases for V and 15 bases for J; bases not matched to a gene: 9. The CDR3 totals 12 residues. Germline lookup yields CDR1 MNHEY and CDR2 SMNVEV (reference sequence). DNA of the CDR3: TGTGCCAGCAGAACAGGGGGCGGATTGCGGTTCTTC. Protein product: CASRTGGGLRFF.

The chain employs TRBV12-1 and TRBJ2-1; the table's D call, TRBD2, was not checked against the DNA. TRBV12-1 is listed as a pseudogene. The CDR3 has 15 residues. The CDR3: CASRADGGGYNEQFF. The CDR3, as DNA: TGTGCCAGCAGGGCGGACGGAGGAGGATACAATGAGCAGTTCTTC.

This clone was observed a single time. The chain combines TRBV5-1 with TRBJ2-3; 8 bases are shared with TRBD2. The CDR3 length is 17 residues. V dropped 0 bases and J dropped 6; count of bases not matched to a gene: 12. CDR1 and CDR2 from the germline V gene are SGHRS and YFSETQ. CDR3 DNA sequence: TGCGCCAGCAGCTTGGGGGCTAGCGGGTCCCTAGGGGATACGCAGTATTTT. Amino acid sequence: CASSLGASGSLGDTQYF. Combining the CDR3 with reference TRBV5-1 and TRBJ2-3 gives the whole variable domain KAGVTQTPRYLIKTRGQQVTLSCSPISGHRSVSWYQQTPGQGLQFLFEYFSETQRNKGNFPGRFSGRQFSNSRSEMNVSTLELGDSALYLCASSLGASGSLGDTQYFGPGTRLTVL.

This CDR3 reads CASSETWAGSEAFF. DNA of the CDR3: TGTGCCAGCAGTGAAACCTGGGCAGGTAGTGAAGCTTTCTTT. The V gene is TRBV2, the J gene TRBJ1-1; no definite D call. V was cut by 2 bases and J by 7 bases, with 14 bases left in between. CDR3 length: 14 residues. Germline V gene data show CDR1 as SNHLY and CDR2 as FYNNEI.

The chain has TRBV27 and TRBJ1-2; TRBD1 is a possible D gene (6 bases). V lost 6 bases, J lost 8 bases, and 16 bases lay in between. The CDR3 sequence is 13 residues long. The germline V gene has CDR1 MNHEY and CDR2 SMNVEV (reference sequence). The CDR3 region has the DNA TGTGCCAGCAGCCGAGGGGGGGCGGGAGGCTACACCTTC. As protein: CASSRGGAGGYTF.

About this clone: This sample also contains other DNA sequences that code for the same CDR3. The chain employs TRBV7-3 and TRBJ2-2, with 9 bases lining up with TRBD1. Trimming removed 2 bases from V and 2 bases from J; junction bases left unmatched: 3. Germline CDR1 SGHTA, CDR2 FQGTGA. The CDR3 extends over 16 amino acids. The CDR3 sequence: CASSLLGQGNTGELFF. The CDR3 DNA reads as TGTGCCAGCAGCTTATTGGGACAGGGCAACACCGGGGAGCTGTTTTTT.

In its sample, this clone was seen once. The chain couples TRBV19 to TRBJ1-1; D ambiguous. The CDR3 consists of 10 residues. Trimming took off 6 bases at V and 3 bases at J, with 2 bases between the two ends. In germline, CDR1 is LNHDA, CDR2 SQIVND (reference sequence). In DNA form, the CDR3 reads TGTGCCAGTAGCGACACTGAAGCTTTCTTT. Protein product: CASSDTEAFF.

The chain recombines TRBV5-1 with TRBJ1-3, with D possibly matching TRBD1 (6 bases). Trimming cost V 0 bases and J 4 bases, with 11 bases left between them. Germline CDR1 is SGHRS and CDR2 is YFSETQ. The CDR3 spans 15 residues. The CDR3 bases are TGCGCCAGCAGCTTGGAAAGGGGGTCGGGAAACACCATATATTTT. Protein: CASSLERGSGNTIYF.